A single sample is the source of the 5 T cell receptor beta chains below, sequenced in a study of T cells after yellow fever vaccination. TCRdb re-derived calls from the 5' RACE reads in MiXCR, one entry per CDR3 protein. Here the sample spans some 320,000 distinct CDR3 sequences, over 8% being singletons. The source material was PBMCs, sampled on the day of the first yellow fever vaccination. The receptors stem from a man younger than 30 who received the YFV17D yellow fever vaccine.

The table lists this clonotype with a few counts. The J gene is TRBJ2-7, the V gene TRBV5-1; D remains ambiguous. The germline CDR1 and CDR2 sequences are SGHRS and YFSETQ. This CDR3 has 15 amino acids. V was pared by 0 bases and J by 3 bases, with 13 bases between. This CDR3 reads CASSLGNLGGYEQYF. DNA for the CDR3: TGCGCCAGCAGCTTGGGCAACCTGGGCGGCTACGAGCAGTACTTC.

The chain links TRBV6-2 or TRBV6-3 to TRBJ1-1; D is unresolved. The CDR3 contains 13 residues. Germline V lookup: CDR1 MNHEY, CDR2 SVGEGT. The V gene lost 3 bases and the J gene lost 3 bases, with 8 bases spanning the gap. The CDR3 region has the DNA TGTGCCAGCAGTTATACGACCTACACTGAAGCTTTCTTT. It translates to CASSYTTYTEAFF.

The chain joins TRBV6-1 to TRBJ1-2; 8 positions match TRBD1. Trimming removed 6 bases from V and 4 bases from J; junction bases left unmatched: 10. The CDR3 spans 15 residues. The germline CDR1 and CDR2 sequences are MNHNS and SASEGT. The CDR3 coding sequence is TGTGCCAGCAGCCTCTATACAGGGGGGGCCTATGGCTACACCTTC. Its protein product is CASSLYTGGAYGYTF.

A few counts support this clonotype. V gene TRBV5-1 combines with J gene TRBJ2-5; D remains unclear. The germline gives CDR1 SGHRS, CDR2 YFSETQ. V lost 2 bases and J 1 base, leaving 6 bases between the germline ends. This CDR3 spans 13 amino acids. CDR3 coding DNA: TGCGCCAGCAGCTTCGGCAGCCAAGAGACCCAGTACTTC. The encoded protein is CASSFGSQETQYF.

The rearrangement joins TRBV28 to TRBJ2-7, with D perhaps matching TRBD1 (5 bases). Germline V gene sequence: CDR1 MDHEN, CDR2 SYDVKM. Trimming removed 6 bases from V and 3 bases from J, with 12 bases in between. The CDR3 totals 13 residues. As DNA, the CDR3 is TGTGCCAGCAGCTTCTGGACACTCTACGAGCAGTACTTC. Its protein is CASSFWTLYEQYF. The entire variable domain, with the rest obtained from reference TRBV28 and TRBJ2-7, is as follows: DVKVTQSSRYLVKRTGEKVFLECVQDMDHENMFWYRQDPGLGLRLIYFSYDVKMKEKGDIPEGYSVSREKKERFSLILESASTNQTSMYLCASSFWTLYEQYFGPGTRLTVT.